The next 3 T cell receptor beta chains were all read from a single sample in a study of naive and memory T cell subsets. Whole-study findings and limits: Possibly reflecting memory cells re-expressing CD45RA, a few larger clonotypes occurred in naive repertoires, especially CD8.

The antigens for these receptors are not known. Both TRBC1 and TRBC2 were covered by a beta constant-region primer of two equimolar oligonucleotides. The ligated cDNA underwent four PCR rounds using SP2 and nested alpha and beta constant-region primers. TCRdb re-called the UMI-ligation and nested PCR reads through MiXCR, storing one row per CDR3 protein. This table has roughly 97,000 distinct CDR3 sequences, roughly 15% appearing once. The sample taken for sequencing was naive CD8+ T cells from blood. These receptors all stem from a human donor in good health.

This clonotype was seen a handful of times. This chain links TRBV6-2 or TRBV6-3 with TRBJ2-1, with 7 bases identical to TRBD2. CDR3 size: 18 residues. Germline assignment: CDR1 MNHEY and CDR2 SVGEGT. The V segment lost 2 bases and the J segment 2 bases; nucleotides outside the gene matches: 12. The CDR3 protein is CASSYNSGLEKTYNEQFF. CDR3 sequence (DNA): TGTGCCAGCAGTTACAATAGCGGGCTAGAAAAAACCTACAATGAGCAGTTCTTC.

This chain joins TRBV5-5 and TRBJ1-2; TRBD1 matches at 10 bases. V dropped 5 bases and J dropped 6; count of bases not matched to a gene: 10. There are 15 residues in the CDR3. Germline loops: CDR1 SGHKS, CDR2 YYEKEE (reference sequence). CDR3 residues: CASSYTGTGDNGYTF. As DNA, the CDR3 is TGTGCCAGCAGTTATACCGGGACAGGGGACAATGGCTACACCTTC.

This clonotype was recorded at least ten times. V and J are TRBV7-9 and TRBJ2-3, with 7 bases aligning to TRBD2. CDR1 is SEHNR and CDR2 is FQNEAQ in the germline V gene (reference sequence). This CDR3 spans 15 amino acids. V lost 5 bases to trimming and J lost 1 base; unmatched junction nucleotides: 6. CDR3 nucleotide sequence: TGTGCCAGCAGCCCCTCGGCGGGAGGCACAGATACGCAGTATTTT. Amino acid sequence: CASSPSAGGTDTQYF.